A selection of T cell receptor beta chains follows, all from one sample in a study of T-cell reconstitution after alpha-beta-depleted transplantation in children. Each CDR3 protein gets one entry after TCRdb re-called the PCR reads with MiXCR. Here the sample spans about a million distinct CDR3 sequences, about 26% being singletons. The sequencing used PBMCs, mostly from graft donor cells, collected 360 days after TCRalphabeta/CD19-depleted stem cell transplant. These receptors came from a boy under two years old who had a stem cell transplant for SCID, so the T cells may come from the graft donor. The CDR3 runs from the conserved cysteine through the conserved F or W. D genes are given only for firm matches. Size tells how often a clone was seen (once, few, many) or the class of an expanded clone, and some rows leave it out.

V,J,size,D,DNA,CDR3
TRBV19,TRBJ1-1,-,-,TGTGCCAGTAGCTCAGGTTTCTCGAACACTGAAGCTTTCTTT,CASSSGFSNTEAFF
TRBV4-1,TRBJ2-1,-,TRBD2,TGCGCCAGCAGCCAAACAAGCGGGGGGCAGTACAATGAGCAGTTCTTC,CASSQTSGGQYNEQFF
TRBV10-3,TRBJ2-2,-,TRBD1,TGTGCCATCAACGGACAGGGGGCTGACGGGGAGCTGTTTTTT,CAINGQGADGELFF
TRBV12-3/TRBV12-4,TRBJ1-5,-,-,TGTGCCAGCAGTTTAGGGCCAGGGAGGCGTAGTCAGCCCCAGCATTTT,CASSLGPGRRSQPQHF
TRBV2,TRBJ1-2,few,-,TGTGCCAGCAACAGCAACACCTATGGCTACACCTTC,CASNSNTYGYTF
TRBV5-1,TRBJ2-1,many,-,TGCGCCAGCAGCCTACCCGTCCTAGCTTCGGGCTCCTACAATGAGCAGTTCTTC,CASSLPVLASGSYNEQFF
TRBV29-1,TRBJ2-3,-,TRBD1,TGCAGCGGAACAGGGGCGACTAAGTATACGCAGTATTTT,CSGTGATKYTQYF
TRBV5-5,TRBJ1-1,few,TRBD1,TGTGCCAGCCGATTTCAGACAGGGATGAACACTGAAGCTTTCTTT,CASRFQTGMNTEAFF
TRBV27,TRBJ1-2,few,-,TGTGCCAGCAGTTCCCCGAGGGATACTAACTATGGCTACACCTTC,CASSSPRDTNYGYTF
TRBV9,TRBJ2-7,-,TRBD1,TGTGCCAGCAGCCCGACAGGGATAGGCTACGAGCAGTACTTC,CASSPTGIGYEQYF
TRBV4-1,TRBJ2-7,many,-,TGCGCCAGCAGCCCCCCTGGTCTCTCCTACGAGCAGTACTTC,CASSPPGLSYEQYF
TRBV4-1,TRBJ2-1,-,-,TGCGCCAGCAGCCAGCGGACCCCGGGCCCGAATGAGCAGTTCTTC,CASSQRTPGPNEQFF
TRBV27,TRBJ2-7,once,TRBD2,TGTGCCAGCAGTCGACATACGGGCCGTCGGGGAGGGCCCTACGAGCAGTACTTC,CASSRHTGRRGGPYEQYF
TRBV7-3,TRBJ2-3,-,-,TGTGCCAGCAGCTTAATAGACGCCCTTCCCGATACGCAGTATTTT,CASSLIDALPDTQYF
TRBV18,TRBJ2-3,-,-,TGTGCCAGCTCAAACAGCAGAACAGATACGCAGTATTTT,CASSNSRTDTQYF
TRBV9,TRBJ2-1,-,-,TGTGCCAGCAGCGTAATCCCGGCAGATTACAATGAGCAGTTCTTC,CASSVIPADYNEQFF
TRBV5-1,TRBJ2-7,-,TRBD2,TGCGCCAGCAGCGGTTTAGCGGGGGGGCAGTACGAGCAGTACTTC,CASSGLAGGQYEQYF
TRBV5-6,TRBJ2-2,-,-,TGTGCCAGCAGCTTGCCCGGGGGAACGAGAGCCCTCGGGGAGCTGTTTTTT,CASSLPGGTRALGELFF
TRBV18,TRBJ1-1,-,-,TGTGCCAGCTCCCCCGTCCCAGACACTGAAGCTTTCTTT,CASSPVPDTEAFF
TRBV5-4,TRBJ1-1,few,TRBD1,TGTGCCAGCAGCTACGGGGACAGGGAGACTGAAGCTTTCTTT,CASSYGDRETEAFF
TRBV10-3,TRBJ1-1,few,TRBD1,TGTGCCATCAGTGAGTTTGACAGGGGAGTGAGTGAAGCTTTCTTT,CAISEFDRGVSEAFF
TRBV11-1,TRBJ2-7,-,-,TGTGCCAGCAGCTTCGGGGGGCTTTTCTACGAGCAGTACTTC,CASSFGGLFYEQYF
TRBV2,TRBJ2-2,-,-,TGTGCCAGCAGTGAAGCGCTTCCGGGGAGAGAGCTCACCGGGGAGCTGTTTTTT,CASSEALPGRELTGELFF
TRBV5-1,TRBJ2-1,few,-,TGCGCCAGCAGCGTCAGGGTCAGCTCCTACAATGAGCAGTTCTTC,CASSVRVSSYNEQFF
TRBV11-2,TRBJ2-1,few,-,TGTGCCAGCAGCTTAGATAGGTGGCACCCCTACTCCTACAATGAGCAGTTCTTC,CASSLDRWHPYSYNEQFF
TRBV5-1,TRBJ1-1,few,-,TGCGCCAGCAGCTTGAGAGATTACCCGAACACTGAAGCTTTCTTT,CASSLRDYPNTEAFF
TRBV29-1,TRBJ2-5,few,TRBD1,TGCAGTCTAAAAGCTGGGGGTGTGCAGACAGGGGCAGTACAAGAGACCCAGTACTTC,CSLKAGGVQTGAVQETQYF
TRBV12-3/TRBV12-4,TRBJ2-1,few,-,TGTGCCAGCAGTTTAATTGAGCTTTTCAATGAGCAGTTCTTC,CASSLIELFNEQFF
TRBV15,TRBJ2-5,-,-,TGTGCCACCAGCAGGGACACTGTCCAAGAGACCCAGTACTTC,CATSRDTVQETQYF
TRBV20-1,TRBJ2-5,-,TRBD1,TGCAGTGCTAGACCGGACAGGGCACCCCGGAGGCGGGAGACCCAGTACTTC,CSARPDRAPRRRETQYF
TRBV12-3/TRBV12-4,TRBJ2-3,few,-,TGTGCCAGCAGTTTAACCGCAATGTACACAGATACGCAGTATTTT,CASSLTAMYTDTQYF
TRBV3-1,TRBJ2-3,-,TRBD1,TGTGCCAGCAGCCGAAGACAGGGCGCAGATACGCAGTATTTT,CASSRRQGADTQYF
TRBV12-3/TRBV12-4,TRBJ2-3,-,-,TGTGCCAGCAGTTTTGAGGTGGGATTGGATACGCAGTATTTT,CASSFEVGLDTQYF
TRBV5-1,TRBJ2-1,-,-,TGCGCCAGCAGACCCGGGAGACCCAGCTCCTACAATGAGCAGTTCTTC,CASRPGRPSSYNEQFF
TRBV20-1,TRBJ1-3,-,TRBD1,TGCAGTGCGCACAGGGGGATTGGAAACACCATATATTTT,CSAHRGIGNTIYF
TRBV4-1,TRBJ2-7,-,TRBD2,TGCGCCAGCAGACTTAGAGCGGGGGCTACCTCCTACGAGCAGTACTTC,CASRLRAGATSYEQYF
TRBV7-2,TRBJ2-7,-,-,TGTGCCAGCAGCTTAGGGAGTCACCCTTACGAGCAGTACTTC,CASSLGSHPYEQYF
TRBV7-2,TRBJ2-7,few,-,TGTGCCAGCAGCTTAGTGTCATCTAAGTCCTACGAGCAGTACTTC,CASSLVSSKSYEQYF
TRBV5-6,TRBJ1-1,-,TRBD1,TGTGCCAGCAGCTCACAGGGGTGGGACACTGAAGCTTTCTTT,CASSSQGWDTEAFF